This T cell receptor beta chain was sequenced during a study of blood T cell repertoires in COVID-19. In the authors' workflow: Estimation of nucleated cell counts relied on the amplification of reference gene primers. The assay was immunoSEQ multiplex PCR, and TCRdb's table has in-frame clones only and misses some. The V and J calls and clone size come from that table; D and trimming were worked out from the DNA. The sample has fewer than 300,000 clones; 65% to 90% are singletons. Germline V lookup: CDR1 SGDLS, CDR2 YYNGEE. CDR3 length equals 15 residues. Trimming cost V 0 bases and J 7 bases; bases outside gene matches: 6.

This clonotype was sampled from a man in his fifties or sixties with active or convalescent COVID-19. What was sequenced was peripheral blood. The gene calls are TRBV9 and TRBJ2-1; 8 bases fit TRBD2. The CDR3 region is CASSVELAEENEQFF. The CDR3 bases are TGTGCCAGCAGCGTAGAACTAGCGGAGGAGAATGAGCAGTTCTTC.